This T cell receptor beta chain was identified during a study of T-cell reconstitution after alpha-beta-depleted transplantation in children. Study outcomes and limitations: Roughly two months post-transplant, alpha-beta T cells reportedly originated from several hundred graft clones that had expanded. A year post-transplant, T-cell counts and diversity derived mostly from newly produced T cells. Day-60 TCRbeta diversity that was high in some patients was derived from surviving recipient T cells and thymic progenitors.

TCRbeta library preparation incorporated unique molecular identifiers. TCRdb re-analysed the PCR reads in MiXCR, keeping a single row per CDR3 protein. Among about 640,000 distinct CDR3 sequences listed, 13% were seen once. The CDR3 spans 16 residues. Germline CDR1 is SGDLS and CDR2 is YYNGEE. V shed 0 bases, J shed 4 bases, and the junction held 5 bases outside the gene matches. This clonotype was detected ten times or more. What it recognizes is unknown. The chain links TRBV9 to TRBJ2-5; 11 nucleotides line up with TRBD2. This TCR was recovered from a male patient between 5 and 17 years old who had a stem cell transplant for acute myeloid leukemia, so the T cells may come from the graft donor. The source was PBMCs, mostly from graft donor cells, collected 360 days after TCRalphabeta/CD19-depleted stem cell transplant. The CDR3, as DNA: TGTGCCAGCAGCGTAGGACTAGCGGGAACCGGAGAGACCCAGTACTTC. It is translated as CASSVGLAGTGETQYF.